The 7 T cell receptor beta chains below all came from one sample that was sequenced in a study of vaccination effects on CD4 cells after COVID-19 (dated by TCRdb to between 2021 and 2023). The ViraFEST assay stimulated PBMC with viral peptide pools and then used TCR sequencing to identify antigen-specific CD4+ T cell clonotypes by expansion. After around 10 days of culture, CD4+ T cells were isolated with the EasySep CD4+ T cell isolation kit. None of the healthy vaccine recipients had a prior SARS-CoV-2 infection, which was confirmed by nucleocapsid antibody tests that came back negative both before and after vaccination. Preparation of the library involved the immunoSEQ multiplex PCR assay. TCRdb's version of the immuneACCESS table is confined to in-frame rearrangements and falls short of the full clone set. An unresolved V gene accounts for under half of the shortfall where checked; the remainder is of unknown origin. The sample contains more than 40,000 clones, under 70% of them found a single time. The top ten clonotypes cover under 30% of the sample.

These receptors' targets are unknown. The sequencing here drew on CD4+ T cells from PBMCs cultured with HCoV-OC43 spike peptides, taken before COVID-19 vaccination. The sample's cell subset or site label, in plain terms: HCoV-OC43 spike overlapping peptide pool stimulation. The receptors were sampled from a human donor who received a COVID-19 vaccine.

This clone has a single count. The CDR3 protein is CASGLVLATSSFSSYNEQFF. The CDR3, as DNA: TGTGCTAGTGGTTTGGTACTTGCGACTTCATCCTTTAGCTCCTACAATGAGCAGTTCTTC. The chain recombines TRBV12-5 with TRBJ2-1; D remains ambiguous. The CDR3 is 20 residues long. CDR1 is LGHNT and CDR2 is FRNRAP in the germline V gene. Deletions cut 0 bases from V and 0 bases from J, with 21 bases between.

This chain uses TRBV12-3 or TRBV12-4 with TRBJ1-2; D is unclear. With 3 bases removed from V and 7 bases from J, the gap between germline ends came to 12 bases. This CDR3 spans 13 amino acids. For the CDR3, the DNA is TGTGCCAGCAGTTTTGCGGGATCCCCTGGCTACACCTTC. It specifies CASSFAGSPGYTF.

The rearrangement uses TRBV3-1 (or the pseudogene TRBV3-2) and TRBJ2-7; 11 nucleotides agree with TRBD2. The CDR3 is made up of 15 amino acids. With V trimmed by 0 bases and J by 3 bases, 1 base remained unmatched. CDR1 LGHDT and CDR2 YNNKEL come from the germline V gene (reference sequence). CDR3 protein: CASSQDSGGGYEQYF. The CDR3 DNA reads as TGTGCCAGCAGCCAAGATAGCGGGGGGGGCTACGAGCAGTACTTC.

The rearrangement links TRBV7-8 to TRBJ2-3; D is ambiguous. The V gene's germline CDR1 is SGHVS and CDR2 FQNEAQ. The CDR3 covers 12 residues. V lost 3 bases and J 6 bases, leaving 7 bases between the germline ends. CDR3 in amino acids: CASSFMGDTQYF. CDR3 coding DNA: TGTGCCAGCAGCTTCATGGGGGATACGCAGTATTTT.

The V and J genes are TRBV9 and TRBJ1-6; 7 bases are a match to TRBD1. Trimming cost V 5 bases and J 6 bases; bases outside gene matches: 8. Germline CDR1 SGDLS, CDR2 YYNGEE. The CDR3 contains 15 residues. The chain's CDR3 is CASRQPGQRNSPLHF. CDR3 in DNA: TGTGCCAGCAGGCAACCGGGACAGCGTAATTCACCCCTCCACTTT.

The V call is TRBV6-5, the J call TRBJ1-1; 9 bases line up with TRBD1. With 0 bases clipped from V and 4 bases from J, the junction kept 6 bases outside the gene matches. Germline CDR1 reads MNHEY; CDR2 reads SVGAGI. This CDR3 spans 16 amino acids. The CDR3 coding sequence is TGTGCCAGCAGTTACTCCGGGACAGGGACTGGCACTGAAGCTTTCTTT. It specifies CASSYSGTGTGTEAFF.

In its sample, this clone was seen a few times. V gene TRBV5-1 combines with J gene TRBJ1-2, with TRBD1 identical over 9 bases. V was clipped by 2 bases and J by 8 bases; unmatched bases: 10. CDR1 is SGHRS and CDR2 is YFSETQ in the germline V gene. This CDR3 is 15 amino acids long. The CDR3 nucleotides are TGCGCCAGCAGCTTTGGGGCCACAGGGGGCGGAGGCTACACCTTC. Encoded protein: CASSFGATGGGGYTF.